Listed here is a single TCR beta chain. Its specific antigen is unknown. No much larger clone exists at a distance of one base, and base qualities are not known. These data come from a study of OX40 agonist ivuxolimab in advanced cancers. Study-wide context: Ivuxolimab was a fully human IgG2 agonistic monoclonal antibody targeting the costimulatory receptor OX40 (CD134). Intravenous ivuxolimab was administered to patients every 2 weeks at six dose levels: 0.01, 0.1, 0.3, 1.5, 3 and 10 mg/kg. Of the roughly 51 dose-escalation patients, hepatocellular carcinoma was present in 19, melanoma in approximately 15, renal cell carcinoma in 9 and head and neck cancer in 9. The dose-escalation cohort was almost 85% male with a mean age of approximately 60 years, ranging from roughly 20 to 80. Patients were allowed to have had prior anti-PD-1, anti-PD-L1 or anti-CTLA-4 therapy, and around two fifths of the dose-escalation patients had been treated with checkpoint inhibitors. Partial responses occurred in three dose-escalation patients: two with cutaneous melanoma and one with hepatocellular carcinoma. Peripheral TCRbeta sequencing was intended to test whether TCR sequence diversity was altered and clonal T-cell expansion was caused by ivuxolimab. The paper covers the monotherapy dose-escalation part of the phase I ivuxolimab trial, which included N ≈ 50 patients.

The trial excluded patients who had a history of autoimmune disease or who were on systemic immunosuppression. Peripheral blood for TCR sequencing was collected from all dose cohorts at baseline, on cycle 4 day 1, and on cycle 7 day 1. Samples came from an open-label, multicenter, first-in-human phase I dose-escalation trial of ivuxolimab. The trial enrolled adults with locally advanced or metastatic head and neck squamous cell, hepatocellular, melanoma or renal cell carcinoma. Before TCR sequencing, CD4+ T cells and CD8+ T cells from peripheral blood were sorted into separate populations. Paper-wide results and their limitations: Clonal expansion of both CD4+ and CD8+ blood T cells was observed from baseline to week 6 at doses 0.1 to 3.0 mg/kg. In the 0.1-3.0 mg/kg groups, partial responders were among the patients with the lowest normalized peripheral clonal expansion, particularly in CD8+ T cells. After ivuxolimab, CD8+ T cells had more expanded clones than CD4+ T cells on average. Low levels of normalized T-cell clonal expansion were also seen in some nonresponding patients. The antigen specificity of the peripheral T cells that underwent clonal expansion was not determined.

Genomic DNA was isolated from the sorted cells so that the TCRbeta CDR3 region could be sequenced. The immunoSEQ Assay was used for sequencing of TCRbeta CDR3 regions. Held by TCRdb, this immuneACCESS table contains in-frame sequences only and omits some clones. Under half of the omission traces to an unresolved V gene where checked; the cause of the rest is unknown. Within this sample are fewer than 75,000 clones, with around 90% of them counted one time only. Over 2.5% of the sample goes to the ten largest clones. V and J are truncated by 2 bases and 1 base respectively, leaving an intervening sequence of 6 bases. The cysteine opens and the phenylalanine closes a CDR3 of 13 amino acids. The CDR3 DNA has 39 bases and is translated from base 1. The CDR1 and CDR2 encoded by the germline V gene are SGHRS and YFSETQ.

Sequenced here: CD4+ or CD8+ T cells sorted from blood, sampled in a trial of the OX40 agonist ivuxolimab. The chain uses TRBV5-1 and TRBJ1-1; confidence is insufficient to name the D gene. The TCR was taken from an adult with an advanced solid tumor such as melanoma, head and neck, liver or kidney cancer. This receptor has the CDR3 CASSFSPNTEAFF. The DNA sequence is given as TGCGCCAGCAGCTTTAGCCCGAACACTGAAGCTTTCTTT.